This T cell receptor beta chain was profiled in a study of T cell repertoires in cytomegalovirus infection. Overall study: The authors used CMV epitopes that were HLA-C-restricted (recently identified) and HLA-B-restricted (well studied).

The CDR3 is 14 amino acids. Germline CDR1 MGHDK, CDR2 SYGVNS. Trimming stripped 3 bases from V and 1 base from J, with 9 bases between. TCRdb independently ran MiXCR on the reads; one entry per CDR3 protein. The sample consists of 650,000 to 900,000 distinct CDR3 sequences, 29% of them appearing once. Regarding the study as a whole: Summed frequency of shared TCR beta families picked out CMV carriers who also had the relevant HLA. CMV-specific TCR beta clonotypes restricted by HLA-C dominated the ex vivo response.

Points on this clonotype: The antigen remains undetermined.

This clonotype was sampled from a human donor in good health (CMV status not recorded). Some clones in this sample may be carry-over from other donors' samples. The V call is TRBV25-1, the J call TRBJ1-1; a weak D match, TRBD1 (5 bases). This specimen consisted of cultured CD8+ T cells from PBMCs, obtained from culture after CMV antigen stimulation. The CDR3 loop is CASSEPGGNTEAFF. The CDR3, as DNA: TGTGCCAGCAGTGAGCCCGGGGGGAACACTGAAGCTTTCTTT.